Listed below are T cell receptor beta chains from one sample, sequenced in a study of response to subunit inactivated influenza vaccine. TCRdb redid the calling of the RT-PCR reads with MiXCR, one entry per CDR3 protein. Altogether a few hundred thousand distinct CDR3 sequences are present, around 10% being singletons, with the ten largest covering approximately 10%. The data also belong to a second study, concerning T cells expressing NK-cell markers.

This material consisted of PBMCs from blood, taken on the day of vaccination. The receptors stem from a man aged 50 to 59 who received an inactivated influenza vaccine. CDR3s include the opening cysteine and the closing phenylalanine or tryptophan. Fields, in order: D gene, clone size, V gene, J gene, CDR3 length, CDR3 DNA, CDR3 protein. The D gene is left open where the match is weak. Size is omitted from some rows. Given values are once, few, many or a class for expanded clones.

NA	NA	TRBV27	TRBJ1-2	16	TGTGCCAGCAGTCTAACCGGACAGCTCAATTCAGGTGGCTACACCTTC	CASSLTGQLNSGGYTF
TRBD1	NA	TRBV28	TRBJ2-3	17	TGTGCCAGCAGGGAGACAGGGGGCTGGCTAATAAGTGTTACGCAGTATTTT	CASRETGGWLISVTQYF
NA	few	TRBV4-3	TRBJ1-1	13	TGCGCCAGCAGGCAACAGGGCGACACTGAAGCTTTCTTT	CASRQQGDTEAFF
TRBD1	NA	TRBV6-1	TRBJ1-6	13	TGTGCCGGCCGGGACAGGGTACGCTCACCCCTCCACTTT	CAGRDRVRSPLHF
NA	few	TRBV3-1	TRBJ2-6	17	TGTGCCAGCAGCCAAGAAGGGCGGCTCTCTGGGGCCAACGTCCTGACTTTC	CASSQEGRLSGANVLTF
NA	NA	TRBV12-3/TRBV12-4	TRBJ2-1	15	TGTGCCAGCAGTTTAGAAGGGGGGCTTAAAAATGAGCAGTTCTTC	CASSLEGGLKNEQFF
NA	NA	TRBV24-1	TRBJ1-5	13	TGTGCCACCAGGGGGGACGGAGCTCAGCCCCAGCATTTT	CATRGDGAQPQHF
NA	NA	TRBV7-2	TRBJ2-1	14	TGTGCCAGCAGCTATAATACGGGTAACAATGAGCAGTTCTTC	CASSYNTGNNEQFF
NA	few	TRBV24-1	TRBJ1-3	15	TGTGCCACCCTCCGGGCCCGGAGCTCTGGAAACACCATATATTTT	CATLRARSSGNTIYF
TRBD2	many	TRBV4-2	TRBJ2-1	15	TGTGCCAGCAGCCTACTTCCGGGGGGGACCGATGAGCAGTTCTTC	CASSLLPGGTDEQFF
TRBD1	few	TRBV3-1	TRBJ2-7	16	TGTGCCAGCAGCCAAGATCTTGGGACAGATCCCTACGAGCAGTACTTC	CASSQDLGTDPYEQYF
NA	NA	TRBV5-1	TRBJ2-5	15	TGCGCCAGCAGCGTGGGGCGCGGGCCGTCCGAGACCCAGTACTTC	CASSVGRGPSETQYF
NA	few	TRBV20-1	TRBJ2-7	15	TGCAGTGCTAACCCGGGACGGAGTAACTCCTACGAGCAGTACTTC	CSANPGRSNSYEQYF
TRBD1	NA	TRBV12-3/TRBV12-4	TRBJ2-7	16	TGTGCCAGCAGCCTTACAGGGGGCGTTAGCTCCTACGAGCAGTACTTC	CASSLTGGVSSYEQYF
NA	few	TRBV7-9	TRBJ1-2	13	TGTGCCAGCAGCTTAGTAGGCGGGATGCACATCACCTTC	CASSLVGGMHITF
NA	few	TRBV6-6	TRBJ1-2	12	TGTGCCAGCAGATCGCAGGGAAGTGGCTACACCTTC	CASRSQGSGYTF
NA	many	TRBV28	TRBJ1-5	13	TGTGCCAGCAGTTTTGAGGGGACTCAGCCCCAGCATTTT	CASSFEGTQPQHF
NA	NA	TRBV7-8	TRBJ2-2	18	TGTGCCAGCAGCTTAGGCTCAGGGGGGCTGACGAACACCGGGGAGCTGTTTTTT	CASSLGSGGLTNTGELFF
NA	NA	TRBV3-1	TRBJ1-6	12	TGTGCCAGCAGCCGGCAGGGCTTTCCCCTCCACTTT	CASSRQGFPLHF
NA	NA	TRBV29-1	TRBJ2-7	12	TGCAGCGTTGGGACACCTGATGGAGAGCAGTACTTC	CSVGTPDGEQYF
NA	few	TRBV29-1	TRBJ1-2	14	TGCAGCGTTGGTTTGGCTGACAGAGGCCATGGCTACACCTTC	CSVGLADRGHGYTF
TRBD2	NA	TRBV4-3	TRBJ2-4	16	TGCGCCAGCAGCCAAGATCCTGGGGGGGACAAAAACATTCAGTACTTC	CASSQDPGGDKNIQYF
TRBD2	NA	TRBV4-3	TRBJ2-2	19	TGCGCCAGCAGCCAAGATGTTAGCCTAGCGGGGGGCCAGACCGGGGAGCTGTTTTTT	CASSQDVSLAGGQTGELFF
NA	NA	TRBV7-2	TRBJ2-7	14	TGTGCCAGCAGCTTAACAGCGGAGGGGTACGAGCAGTACTTC	CASSLTAEGYEQYF
TRBD2	NA	TRBV28	TRBJ2-7	15	TGTGCCAGCAGTTATGGACTAGCGGCGTCCTACGAGCAGTACTTC	CASSYGLAASYEQYF
NA	NA	TRBV12-3/TRBV12-4	TRBJ2-7	13	TGTGCCAGCAGTCTCGAAACTATATACGAGCAGTACTTC	CASSLETIYEQYF
TRBD2	few	TRBV10-3	TRBJ2-3	15	TGTGCCATCAGCGGACTAGCGGGGGGCACAGATACGCAGTATTTT	CAISGLAGGTDTQYF
TRBD1	few	TRBV30	TRBJ2-2	17	TGTGCCTGGTCGACCGAGCGGACAGGGGTGTTCGCCGGGGAGCTGTTTTTT	CAWSTERTGVFAGELFF
NA	few	TRBV28	TRBJ2-2	15	TGTGCCAGCATCTTGGGTGGGGGTTTGACCGGGGAGCTGTTTTTT	CASILGGGLTGELFF
TRBD2	many	TRBV5-1	TRBJ2-7	18	TGCGCCAGCAGCTTCCGAGCGGGGGGGCTAGCGGGAACAAATGAGCAGTACTTC	CASSFRAGGLAGTNEQYF
NA	many	TRBV29-1	TRBJ2-7	15	TGCAGCGTTGAAGGGGGCACTGCTGTACCCTACGAGCAGTACTTC	CSVEGGTAVPYEQYF
NA	few	TRBV9	TRBJ2-7	14	TGTGCCAGCAGCGTAGAAGGGGTCTCCTACGAGCAGTACTTC	CASSVEGVSYEQYF
NA	NA	TRBV19	TRBJ2-5	14	TGTGCCAGTAGTATAGTCGGCGGCCAAGAGACCCAGTACTTC	CASSIVGGQETQYF
NA	many	TRBV13	TRBJ1-1	15	TGTGCCAGCAGCTTAGGCAAGGGGTTTGGCACTGAAGCTTTCTTT	CASSLGKGFGTEAFF
TRBD2	NA	TRBV10-3	TRBJ2-1	15	TGTGCCATCAGTTTTAGCGGGGGGGGCTACAATGAGCAGTTCTTC	CAISFSGGGYNEQFF